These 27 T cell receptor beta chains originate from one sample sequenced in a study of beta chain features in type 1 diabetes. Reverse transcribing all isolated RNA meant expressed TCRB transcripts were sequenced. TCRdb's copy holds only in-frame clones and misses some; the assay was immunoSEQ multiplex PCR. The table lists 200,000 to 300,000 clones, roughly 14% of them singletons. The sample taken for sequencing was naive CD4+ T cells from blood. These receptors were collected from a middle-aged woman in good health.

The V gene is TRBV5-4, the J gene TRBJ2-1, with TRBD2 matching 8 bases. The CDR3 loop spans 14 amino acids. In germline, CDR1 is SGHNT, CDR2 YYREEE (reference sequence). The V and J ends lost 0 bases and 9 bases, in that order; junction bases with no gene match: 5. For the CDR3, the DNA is TGTGCCAGCAGCTTGGCCGGGGGGGCCTTTGAGCAGTTCTTC. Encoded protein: CASSLAGGAFEQFF.

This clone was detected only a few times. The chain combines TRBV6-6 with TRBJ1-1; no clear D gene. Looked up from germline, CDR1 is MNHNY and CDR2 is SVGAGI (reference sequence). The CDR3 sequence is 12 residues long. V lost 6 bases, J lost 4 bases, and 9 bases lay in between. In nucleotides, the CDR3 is TGTGCCAGCAGCGACATGGCCACTGAAGCTTTCTTT. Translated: CASSDMATEAFF.

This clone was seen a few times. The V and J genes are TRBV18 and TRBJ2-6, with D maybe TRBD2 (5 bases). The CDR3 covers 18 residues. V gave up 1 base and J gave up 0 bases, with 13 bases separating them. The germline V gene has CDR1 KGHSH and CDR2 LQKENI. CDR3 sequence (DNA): TGTGCCAGCTCACCACGAAGAGGGTCGTACTCTGGGGCCAACGTCCTGACTTTC. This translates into CASSPRRGSYSGANVLTF.

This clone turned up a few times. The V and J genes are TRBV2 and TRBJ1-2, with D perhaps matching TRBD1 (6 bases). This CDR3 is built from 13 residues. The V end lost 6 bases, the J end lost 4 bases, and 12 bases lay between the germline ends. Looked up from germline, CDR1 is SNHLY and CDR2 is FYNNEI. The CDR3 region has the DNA TGTGCCAGCAGCGAAAGGACAGCCTATGGCTACACCTTC. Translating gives CASSERTAYGYTF.

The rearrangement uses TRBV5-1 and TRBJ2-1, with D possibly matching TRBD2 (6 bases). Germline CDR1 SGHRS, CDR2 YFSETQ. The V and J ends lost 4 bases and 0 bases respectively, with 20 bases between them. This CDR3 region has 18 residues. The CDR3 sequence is CASSPGLRASISYNEQFF. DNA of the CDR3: TGCGCCAGCAGCCCCGGACTACGGGCCTCGATCTCCTACAATGAGCAGTTCTTC.

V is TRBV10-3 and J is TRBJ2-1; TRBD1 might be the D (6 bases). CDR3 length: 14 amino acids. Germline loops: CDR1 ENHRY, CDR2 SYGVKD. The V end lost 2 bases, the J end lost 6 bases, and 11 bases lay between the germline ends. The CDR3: CAISEHSQGNEQFF. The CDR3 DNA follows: TGTGCCATCAGTGAGCACTCACAGGGCAATGAGCAGTTCTTC.

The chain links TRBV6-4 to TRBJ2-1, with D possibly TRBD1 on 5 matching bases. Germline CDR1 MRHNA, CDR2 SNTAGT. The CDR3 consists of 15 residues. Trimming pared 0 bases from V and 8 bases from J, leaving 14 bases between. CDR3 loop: CASSDSLGFRDEQFF. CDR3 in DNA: TGTGCCAGCAGTGACTCTTTAGGGTTCAGGGATGAGCAGTTCTTC.

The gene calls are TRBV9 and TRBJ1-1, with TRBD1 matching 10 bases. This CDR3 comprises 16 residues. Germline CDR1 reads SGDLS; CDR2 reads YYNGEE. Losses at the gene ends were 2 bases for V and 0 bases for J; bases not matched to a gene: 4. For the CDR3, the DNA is TGTGCCAGCAGCGTGACAGGGGGCAGTGTGAACACTGAAGCTTTCTTT. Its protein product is CASSVTGGSVNTEAFF.

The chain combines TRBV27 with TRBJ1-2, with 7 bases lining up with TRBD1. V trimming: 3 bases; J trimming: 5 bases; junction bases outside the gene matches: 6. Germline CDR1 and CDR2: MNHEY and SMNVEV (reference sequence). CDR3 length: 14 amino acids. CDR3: CASSLEGAGYGYTF. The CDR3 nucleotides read TGTGCCAGCAGTTTGGAGGGGGCGGGTTATGGCTACACCTTC.

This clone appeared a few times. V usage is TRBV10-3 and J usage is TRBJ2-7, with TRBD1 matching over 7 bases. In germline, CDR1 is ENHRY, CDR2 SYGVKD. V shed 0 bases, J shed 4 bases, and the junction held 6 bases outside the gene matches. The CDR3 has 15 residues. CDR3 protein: CAISESSTGVYEQYF. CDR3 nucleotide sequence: TGTGCCATCAGTGAGTCTTCCACAGGGGTTTACGAGCAGTACTTC.

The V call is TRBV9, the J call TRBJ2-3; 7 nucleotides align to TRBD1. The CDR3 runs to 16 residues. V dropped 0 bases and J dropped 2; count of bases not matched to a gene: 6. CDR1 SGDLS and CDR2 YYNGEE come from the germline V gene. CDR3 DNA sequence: TGTGCCAGCAGCGTAGCAGGGGGACGGGCCACAGATACGCAGTATTTT. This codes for CASSVAGGRATDTQYF.

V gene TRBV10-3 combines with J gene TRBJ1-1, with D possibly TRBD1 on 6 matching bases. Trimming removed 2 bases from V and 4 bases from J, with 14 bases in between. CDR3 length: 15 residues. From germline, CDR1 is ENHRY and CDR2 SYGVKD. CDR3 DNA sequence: TGTGCCATCAGTGAGGAGGGCGGGGGGCCCACTGAAGCTTTCTTT. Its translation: CAISEEGGGPTEAFF.

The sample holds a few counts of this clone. The CDR3 region has the DNA TGTGCCAGCAGTTACGGGGGCGACGAAAAACTGTTTTTT. Translating gives CASSYGGDEKLFF. J is TRBJ1-4 and V is TRBV6-5, with D possibly TRBD1 on 6 matching bases. Trimming took off 2 bases at V and 8 bases at J, with 9 bases between the two ends. The CDR3 spans 13 residues. Germline V CDR1 and CDR2: MNHEY, SVGAGI.

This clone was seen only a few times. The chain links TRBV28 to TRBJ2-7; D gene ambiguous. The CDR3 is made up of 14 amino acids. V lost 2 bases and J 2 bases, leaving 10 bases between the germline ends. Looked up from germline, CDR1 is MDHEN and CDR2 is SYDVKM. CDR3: CASSLNVLAYEQYF. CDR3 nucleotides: TGTGCCAGCAGTTTAAACGTTTTAGCCTACGAGCAGTACTTC.

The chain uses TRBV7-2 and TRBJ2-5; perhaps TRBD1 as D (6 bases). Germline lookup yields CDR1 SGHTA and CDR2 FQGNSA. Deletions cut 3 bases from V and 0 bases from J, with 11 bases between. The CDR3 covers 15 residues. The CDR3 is CASSLAGVYQETQYF. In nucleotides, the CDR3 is TGTGCCAGCAGCTTGGCAGGGGTGTACCAAGAGACCCAGTACTTC.

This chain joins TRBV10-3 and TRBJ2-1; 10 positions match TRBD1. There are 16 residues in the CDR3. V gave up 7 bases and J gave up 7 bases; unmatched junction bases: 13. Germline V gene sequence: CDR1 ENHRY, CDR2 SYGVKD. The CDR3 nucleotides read TGTGCCATCATGGTGGGGCCGGGACAGGGGAGGAATGAGCAGTTCTTC. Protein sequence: CAIMVGPGQGRNEQFF.

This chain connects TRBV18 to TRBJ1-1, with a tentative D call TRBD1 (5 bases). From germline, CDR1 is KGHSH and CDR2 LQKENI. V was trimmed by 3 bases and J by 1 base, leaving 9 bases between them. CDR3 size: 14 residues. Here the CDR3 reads CASSPQTGNTEAFF. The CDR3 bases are TGTGCCAGCTCACCCCAAACAGGGAACACTGAAGCTTTCTTT.

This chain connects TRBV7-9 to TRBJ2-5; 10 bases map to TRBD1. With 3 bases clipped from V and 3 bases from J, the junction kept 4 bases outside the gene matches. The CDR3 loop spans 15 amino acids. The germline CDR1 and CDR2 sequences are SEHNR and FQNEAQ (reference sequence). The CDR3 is CASSFRTGGEETQYF. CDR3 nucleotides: TGTGCCAGCAGCTTCCGGACAGGGGGGGAAGAGACCCAGTACTTC.

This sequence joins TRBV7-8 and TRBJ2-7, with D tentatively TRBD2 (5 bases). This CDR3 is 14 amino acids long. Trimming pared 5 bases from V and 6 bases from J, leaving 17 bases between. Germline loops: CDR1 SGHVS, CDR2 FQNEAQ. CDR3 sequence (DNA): TGTGCCAGCAGCCCCGTGGTAGGGAGAGGCGAGCAGTACTTC. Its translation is CASSPVVGRGEQYF.

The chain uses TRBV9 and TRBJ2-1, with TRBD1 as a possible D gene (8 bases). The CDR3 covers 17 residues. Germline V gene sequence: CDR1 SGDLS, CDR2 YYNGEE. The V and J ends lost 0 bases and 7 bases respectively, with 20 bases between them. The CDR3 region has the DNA TGTGCCAGCAGCGTAGCTACAGGGGGGGCCACTACGAATGAGCAGTTCTTC. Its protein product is CASSVATGGATTNEQFF.

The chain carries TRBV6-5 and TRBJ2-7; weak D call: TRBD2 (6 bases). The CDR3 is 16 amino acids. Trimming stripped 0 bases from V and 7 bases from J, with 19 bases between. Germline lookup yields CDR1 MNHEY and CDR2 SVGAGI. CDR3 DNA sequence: TGTGCCAGCAGTTACTCTATGACGACTCGGCGGGAAGAGCAGTACTTC. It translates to CASSYSMTTRREEQYF.

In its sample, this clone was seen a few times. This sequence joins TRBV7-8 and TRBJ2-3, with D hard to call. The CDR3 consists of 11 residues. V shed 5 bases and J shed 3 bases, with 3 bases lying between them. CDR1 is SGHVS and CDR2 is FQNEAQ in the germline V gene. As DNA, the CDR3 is TGTGCCAGCAGCCCTACAGATACGCAGTATTTT. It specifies CASSPTDTQYF.

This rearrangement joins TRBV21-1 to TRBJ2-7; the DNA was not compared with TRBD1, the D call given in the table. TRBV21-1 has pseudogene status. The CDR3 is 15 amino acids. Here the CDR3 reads CASSDRQGGSYEQYF. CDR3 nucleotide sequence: TGTGCCAGCAGCGACCGACAGGGGGGATCCTACGAGCAGTACTTC.

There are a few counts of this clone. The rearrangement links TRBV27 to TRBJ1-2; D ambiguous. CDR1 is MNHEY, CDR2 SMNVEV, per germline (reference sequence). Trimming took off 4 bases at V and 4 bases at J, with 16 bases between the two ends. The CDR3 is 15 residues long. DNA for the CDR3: TGTGCCAGCAGTTCCAGACCCCACCGAGGCTATGGCTACACCTTC. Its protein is CASSSRPHRGYGYTF.

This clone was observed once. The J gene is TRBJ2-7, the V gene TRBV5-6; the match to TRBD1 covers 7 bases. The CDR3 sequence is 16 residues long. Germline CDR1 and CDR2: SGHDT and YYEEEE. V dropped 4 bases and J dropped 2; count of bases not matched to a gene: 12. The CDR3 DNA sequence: TGTGCCAGCAGCGCAGACCCAGGGGGAATCGCCTACGAGCAGTACTTC. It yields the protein CASSADPGGIAYEQYF. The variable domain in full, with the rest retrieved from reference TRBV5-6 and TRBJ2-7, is DAGVTQSPTHLIKTRGQQVTLRCSPKSGHDTVSWYQQALGQGPQFIFQYYEEEERQRGNFPDRFSGHQFPNYSSELNVNALLLGDSALYLCASSADPGGIAYEQYFGPGTRLTVT.

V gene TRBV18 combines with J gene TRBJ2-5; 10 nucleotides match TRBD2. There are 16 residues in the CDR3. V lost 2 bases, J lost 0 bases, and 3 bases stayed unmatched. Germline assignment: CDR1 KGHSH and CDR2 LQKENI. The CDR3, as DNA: TGTGCCAGCTCACCAACACTAGCGGGGAACCAAGAGACCCAGTACTTC. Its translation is CASSPTLAGNQETQYF.

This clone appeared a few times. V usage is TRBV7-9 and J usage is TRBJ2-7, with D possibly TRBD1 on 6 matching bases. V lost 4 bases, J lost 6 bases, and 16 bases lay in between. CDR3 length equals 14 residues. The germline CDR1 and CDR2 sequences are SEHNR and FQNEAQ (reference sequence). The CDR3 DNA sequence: TGTGCCAGCAGCTCTACGACAGGTACTAGCGAGCAGTACTTC. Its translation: CASSSTTGTSEQYF.